Presented here are 29 T cell receptor beta chains from one specimen sequenced in a study of T cell repertoires in aging, cancer and after chemotherapy. The template was genomic DNA from peripheral blood, not RNA. A mixed TRB-A/B primer pool amplified rearranged TRB by multiplex touch-down PCR. One entry per CDR3 protein, called by TCRdb with MiXCR from the multiplex PCR reads. The repertoire has about 8,700 distinct CDR3 sequences, under 35% of them found once; the top ten carry 3.3%. Sample: blood. The receptors here all came from a human donor in good health.

The chain has TRBV15 and TRBJ2-3; D unclear. CDR1 LNHNV and CDR2 YYDKDF come from the germline V gene (reference sequence). The ends were cut back, 4 bases at V and 2 bases at J, with 16 bases in the middle. There are 16 residues in the CDR3. CDR3 amino acids: CATSTFSNLNTDTQYF. The CDR3 nucleotides are TGTGCCACCAGCACTTTTTCTAACCTTAACACAGATACGCAGTATTTT.

The chain is built from TRBV27 and TRBJ1-5, with TRBD1 matching over 9 bases. Germline CDR1 MNHEY, CDR2 SMNVEV (reference sequence). The ends lost 6 bases at V and 1 base at J; junction bases unmatched: 1. The CDR3 length is 14 residues. The CDR3 protein is CASRTGGSNQPQHF. Here the CDR3 DNA reads TGTGCCAGCAGGACAGGGGGGAGCAATCAGCCCCAGCATTTT.

The chain is built from TRBV20-1 and TRBJ2-5, with 7 nucleotides matching TRBD2. The CDR3 length is 16 residues. The V gene end was trimmed by 0 bases and the J gene end by 4 bases; junction bases not matched to a gene: 11. Per germline, CDR1 DFQATT and CDR2 SNEGSKA (reference sequence). CDR3 sequence (DNA): TGCAGTGCTAGAGATCACGGTGCGGGAGTGGGAGAGACCCAGTACTTC. Amino acid sequence: CSARDHGAGVGETQYF.

The chain has TRBV7-2 and TRBJ2-1; no reliable D call. The V end was cut by 0 bases, the J end by 10 bases, with 10 bases between. The germline V gene has CDR1 SGHTA and CDR2 FQGNSA. This CDR3 contains 13 residues. The CDR3 protein is CASSLAPFREQFF. CDR3 nucleotides: TGTGCCAGCAGCTTAGCGCCTTTTCGAGAGCAGTTCTTC.

Note on this clonotype: This may arise from a read error, as a much more abundant clone is one base away. As DNA, the CDR3 is TGTGCCAGCAGCTCAGGCAGGGATAGGGACGATGAGCAGTTCTTC. As protein: CASSSGRDRDDEQFF. This chain connects TRBV7-2 to TRBJ2-1, with D tentatively TRBD1 or TRBD2 (5 bases each). The germline V and J ends were trimmed by 4 bases and 8 bases, with 18 bases remaining between them. Germline values: CDR1 SGHTA, CDR2 FQGNSA. This CDR3 has 15 amino acids.

The gene calls are TRBV18 and TRBJ1-2; 7 bases map to TRBD1. The germline V gene has CDR1 KGHSH and CDR2 LQKENI. This CDR3 region has 15 residues. Germline trimming cut 3 bases from V and 2 bases from J; bases unmatched to any gene: 6. The CDR3 DNA follows: TGTGCCAGCTCACCTACGGGACAGACCAACTATGGCTACACCTTC. Translating gives CASSPTGQTNYGYTF.

This clonotype was counted a few times. The chain carries TRBV6-5 and TRBJ2-1, with TRBD1 as a possible D gene (7 bases). The ends were cut back, 5 bases at V and 6 bases at J, with 17 bases in the middle. The length of the CDR3 is 15 residues. Germline V gene lookup returns CDR1 MNHEY and CDR2 SVGAGI. The CDR3 coding sequence is TGTGCCAGCAGTGCCGCAGGGGGGAGAGTCAATGAGCAGTTCTTC. Encoded protein: CASSAAGGRVNEQFF.

Only a few counts were recorded for this clonotype. This chain links TRBV11-2 with TRBJ2-5; 8 positions match TRBD2. Germline assignment: CDR1 SGHAT and CDR2 FQNNGV. The CDR3 has 15 amino acids. V was clipped by 1 base and J by 5 bases; unmatched bases: 6. DNA for the CDR3: TGTGCCAGCAGCTTAGCCGGGGGGGAGGACGAGACCCAGTACTTC. Residues: CASSLAGGEDETQYF.

In its sample, this clonotype was seen a few times. The chain links TRBV12-3 or TRBV12-4 to TRBJ1-6; the D gene is possibly TRBD1 (5 bases). This CDR3 has 12 residues. V shed 3 bases and J shed 8 bases, with 5 bases lying between them. In DNA form, the CDR3 reads TGTGCCAGCAGTTTGGGACATTCACCCCTCCACTTT. It specifies CASSLGHSPLHF.

The chain couples TRBV20-1 to TRBJ1-5; perhaps TRBD1 as D (5 bases). The CDR3 runs to 13 residues. Trimming removed 4 bases from V and 7 bases from J, with 14 bases in between. Germline V gives CDR1 DFQATT, CDR2 SNEGSKA (reference sequence). In DNA form, the CDR3 reads TGCAGTGCTATGAGAGGGGTTGGGCAGCCCCAGCATTTT. It translates to CSAMRGVGQPQHF.

This clonotype turned up a few times. The chain is built from TRBV6-5 and TRBJ1-2; 7 bases fit TRBD1. V lost 5 bases and J lost 4; bases outside the gene matches: 16. Germline V gives CDR1 MNHEY, CDR2 SVGAGI. The CDR3 totals 17 residues. The CDR3 reads CASSRQGKTLAGYGYTF. In DNA form, the CDR3 reads TGTGCCAGCAGTCGACAGGGTAAGACCCTCGCTGGCTATGGCTACACCTTC.

This clonotype occurred a few times. This chain links TRBV7-9 with TRBJ2-5; 8 nucleotides match TRBD2. The CDR3 is made up of 15 amino acids. Germline lookup yields CDR1 SEHNR and CDR2 FQNEAQ (reference sequence). J was trimmed by 5 bases and V by 2 bases; bases with no gene match: 7. CDR3: CASSLQIGRAETQYF. Here the CDR3 DNA reads TGTGCCAGCAGCTTACAGATCGGGAGGGCTGAGACCCAGTACTTC.

By its share, this clonotype is medium-sized. The V call is TRBV6-4, the J call TRBJ1-1; D call uncertain. There are 13 residues in the CDR3. CDR1 and CDR2 (germline): MRHNA, SNTAGT. Trimming took off 4 bases at V and 0 bases at J, with 6 bases between the two ends. CDR3 loop: CASSATVNTEAFF. CDR3 DNA: TGTGCCAGCAGTGCAACAGTGAACACTGAAGCTTTCTTT.

This clonotype was counted a few times. The gene calls are TRBV6-5 and TRBJ2-7; 9 positions match TRBD2. Unmatched junction bases numbered 8, after V lost 6 bases and J lost 2 bases. This CDR3 is built from 15 residues. Per the germline V gene, CDR1 is MNHEY and CDR2 is SVGAGI. The CDR3 spells CASRAGTSPAYEQYF. The CDR3 DNA sequence: TGTGCCAGCAGGGCCGGGACTAGCCCTGCCTACGAGCAGTACTTC.

This clonotype is termed medium-sized. The rearrangement joins TRBV7-6 to TRBJ1-5, with 7 bases matching TRBD1. The ends lost 8 bases at V and 6 bases at J; junction bases unmatched: 13. The CDR3 is 15 amino acids. Germline loops: CDR1 SGHVS, CDR2 FNYEAQ. CDR3 amino acids: CASGRTTGDSQPQHF. Here the CDR3 DNA reads TGTGCCAGCGGTCGCACCACCGGGGACAGTCAGCCCCAGCATTTT. The variable domain in full, completed from reference TRBV7-6 and TRBJ1-5, reads GAGVSQSPRYKVTKRGQDVALRCDPISGHVSLYWYRQALGQGPEFLTYFNYEAQQDKSGLPNDRFSAERPEGSISTLTIQRTEQRDSAMYRCASGRTTGDSQPQHFGDGTRLSIL.

V gene TRBV15 combines with J gene TRBJ2-1, with D maybe TRBD2 (6 bases). Trimming left V 0 bases short and J 5 bases short, with 11 bases between. The germline CDR1 and CDR2 sequences are LNHNV and YYDKDF (reference sequence). This CDR3 is 15 amino acids long. The DNA of the CDR3 is TGTGCCACCAGCAGAGATCTGGAGGGCCACAATGAGCAGTTCTTC. It yields the protein CATSRDLEGHNEQFF.

This clonotype has only one observation. The rearrangement uses TRBV19 and TRBJ2-1; D unclear. Trimming stripped 2 bases from V and 10 bases from J, with 12 bases between. Germline CDR1 is LNHDA and CDR2 is SQIVND (reference sequence). CDR3 size: 13 residues. The CDR3 bases are TGTGCCAGTAGTATACGAATGGATAGCGAGCAGTTCTTC. As protein: CASSIRMDSEQFF.

V usage is TRBV5-5 and J usage is TRBJ1-2; TRBD1 matches 7 bases. V lost 5 bases, J lost 4 bases, and 11 bases stayed unmatched. Germline CDR1 SGHKS, CDR2 YYEKEE (reference sequence). The CDR3 totals 15 residues. CDR3 nucleotides: TGTGCCAGCAGAAGGTCCGAGGGGGCCACCTATGGCTACACCTTC. Protein product: CASRRSEGATYGYTF.

This clonotype is large. CDR3 sequence reads: CASSPRTDPYEQYF. For the CDR3, the DNA is TGTGCCAGCAGTCCCCGGACGGATCCCTACGAGCAGTACTTC. V is TRBV27 and J is TRBJ2-7, with no clear D. This CDR3 contains 14 residues. The germline V gene has CDR1 MNHEY and CDR2 SMNVEV (reference sequence). V was shortened by 5 bases and J by 2 bases, with 13 bases between the two germline ends.

With regard to this clonotype: This may be a read error, as it is one base from a much larger clone. The V gene is TRBV29-1, the J gene TRBJ2-7; D gene unclear. The germline V gene encodes CDR1 SQVTM and CDR2 ANQGSEA. V lost 5 bases, J lost 6 bases, and 11 bases lay in between. There are 11 residues in the CDR3. The CDR3 spells CSVSSDGEQYF. The CDR3 nucleotides read TGCAGCGTTTCGTCGGACGGCGAGCAGTACTTC.

This clonotype was detected only a few times. The genes are TRBV19 and TRBJ1-5; the D is unclear. CDR1 is LNHDA and CDR2 is SQIVND in the germline V gene (reference sequence). V lost 1 base and J lost 0, with 7 bases in between. The CDR3 is 15 amino acids. The chain's CDR3 is CASSIVTGSNQPQHF. The DNA for the CDR3 is TGTGCCAGTAGTATAGTAACGGGTAGCAATCAGCCCCAGCATTTT.

By share, this clonotype ranks as medium-sized (0.01 to 0.1%). The V gene is TRBV20-1, the J gene TRBJ2-7; maybe TRBD1 (6 bases). V lost 5 bases to trimming and J lost 7 bases, with 12 bases between them. This CDR3 comprises 11 residues. Germline loops: CDR1 DFQATT, CDR2 SNEGSKA (reference sequence). In DNA, the CDR3 is TGCAGTGCTCTCAGACAGGATGAGCAGTACTTC. Protein: CSALRQDEQYF.

In its sample, this clonotype is medium-sized (0.01 to 0.1%). This sequence joins TRBV29-1 and TRBJ2-3, with D tentatively TRBD2 (6 bases). Between the trimmed V and J ends, which lost 7 bases and 3 bases, there was a span of 8 bases. The CDR3 has 11 amino acids. The germline V gene encodes CDR1 SQVTM and CDR2 ANQGSEA. CDR3 sequence reads: CSGDSTDTQYF. The DNA for the CDR3 is TGCAGCGGGGACTCGACAGATACGCAGTATTTT.

V usage is TRBV6-5 and J usage is TRBJ1-2; 9 positions match TRBD1. After removal of 4 bases from V and 2 bases from J, the junction contained 5 bases not matched to a gene. Germline values: CDR1 MNHEY, CDR2 SVGAGI. CDR3 length: 15 amino acids. Written as DNA, the CDR3 is TGTGCCAGCAGTTTAACGGGACAGGGAAACTATGGCTACACCTTC. Its translation is CASSLTGQGNYGYTF.

The J gene is TRBJ2-1, the V gene TRBV5-1, with TRBD1 matching 9 bases. From germline, CDR1 is SGHRS and CDR2 YFSETQ. This CDR3 region has 15 residues. The V and J ends lost 0 bases and 8 bases, in that order; junction bases with no gene match: 6. The chain's CDR3 is CASSLEGQGFYEQFF. CDR3 DNA: TGCGCCAGCAGCTTGGAGGGACAGGGTTTTTATGAGCAGTTCTTC.

This clonotype was counted only a few times. CDR3 amino acids: CASSRIRGNTGELFF. For the CDR3, the DNA is TGTGCCAGCAGCCGCATCCGGGGAAACACCGGGGAGCTGTTTTTT. The chain is built from TRBV12-3 or TRBV12-4 and TRBJ2-2; weak D call: TRBD2 (5 bases). Trimming left V 6 bases short and J 2 bases short, with 13 bases between. The CDR3 extends over 15 amino acids.

This clonotype was counted a few times. The CDR3 loop reads CAWSRGIVLNTEAFF. The DNA of the CDR3 is TGTGCCTGGAGCAGGGGCATAGTTTTGAACACTGAAGCTTTCTTT. The rearrangement uses TRBV30 and TRBJ1-1; D perhaps matches TRBD1 (6 bases). The CDR3 is made up of 15 amino acids. Trimming cost V 3 bases and J 0 bases, with 14 bases left between them. Germline values: CDR1 GTSNPN, CDR2 SVGIG (reference sequence).

About this clonotype: The junction and the germline gene differ at one end; a read error may be behind it. This sequence joins TRBV5-5 and TRBJ2-5; 7 nucleotides agree with TRBD2. The CDR3 covers 15 residues. In germline, CDR1 is SGHKS, CDR2 YYEKEE (reference sequence). The CDR3 sequence: CASSWSGTVQETQYF. The CDR3 bases are TGCGCCAGCAGCTGGAGCGGGACGGTCCAAGAGACCCAGTACTTC. The variable domain in full, with the rest retrieved from reference TRBV5-5 and TRBJ2-5, is DAGVTQSPTHLIKTRGQQVTLRCSPISGHKSVSWYQQVLGQGPQFIFQYYEKEERGRGNFPDRFSARQFPNYSSELNVNALLLGDSALYLCASSWSGTVQETQYFGPGTRLLVL.

To note about this clonotype: This clone may be a read error of a much larger clone one base away. The rearrangement uses TRBV29-1 and TRBJ1-1; a possible D gene is TRBD1 (5 bases). V was clipped by 1 base and J by 3 bases, with 9 bases between them. This CDR3 spans 13 amino acids. The germline V gene encodes CDR1 SQVTM and CDR2 ANQGSEA. The CDR3 region has the DNA TGCAGCGTTGAAGCGGACATCCACACTGAAGCTTTCTTT. Amino acids: CSVEADIHTEAFF.